The entry that follows covers one TCR beta chain sequence. In the original workflow: Reference gene primers were amplified, and this amplification served to estimate nucleated cell counts. Here immunoSEQ multiplex PCR was the method, and the copy in TCRdb shows in-frame clones only, minus some. That table is the source of V, J and clone size, and D and trimming were worked out from the DNA. The sample includes approximately 210,000 clones, roughly 80% of them seen just once. Per the germline V gene, CDR1 is MNHEY and CDR2 is SVGAGI. The ends were cut back, 8 bases at V and 1 base at J, with 12 bases in the middle. The CDR3 covers 13 residues. The data were taken from a study of blood T cell repertoires in COVID-19. Seattle patients were enrolled while actively infected and followed longitudinally.

The sequencing sample was made of peripheral blood. This sequence originates from an elderly woman with COVID-19, enrolled during active disease. The rearrangement uses TRBV6-5 and TRBJ2-7; weak D call: TRBD2 (5 bases). The CDR3 reads CASRVRTSYEQYF. The DNA for the CDR3 is TGTGCCAGCCGGGTCCGGACTTCCTACGAGCAGTACTTC.